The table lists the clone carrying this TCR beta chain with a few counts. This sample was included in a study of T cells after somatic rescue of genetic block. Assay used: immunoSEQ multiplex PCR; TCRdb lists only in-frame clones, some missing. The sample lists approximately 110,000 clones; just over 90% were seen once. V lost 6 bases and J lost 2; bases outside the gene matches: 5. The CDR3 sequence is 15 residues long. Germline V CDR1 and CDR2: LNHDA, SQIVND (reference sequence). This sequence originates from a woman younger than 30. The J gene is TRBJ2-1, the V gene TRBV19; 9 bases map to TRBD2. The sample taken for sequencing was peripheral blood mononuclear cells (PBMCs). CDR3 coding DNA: TGTGCCAGTAGCTCGACTAGCGGCGCCTACAATGAGCAGTTCTTC. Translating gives CASSSTSGAYNEQFF.